Given below is one T cell receptor beta chain in context. Its antigen is not identified. These data belong to a study of cytomegalovirus exposure and HLA in healthy donors. Background on the study: From donors who were HLA-typed, an early data release held 75 million to 85 million unique TCRs. Study-level results: Analysis was performed later, and it showed HLA-associated TCR beta chains to be more clonally expanded than equally common others. Donors belonging to an Asian-associated ancestry cluster reportedly showed fewer N-insertions in productive TCRs than the approximately 700-donor mean, according to what a later analysis found. TCR sequences were mostly rare, though some public TCRs occurred in many donors.

PCR employed 60 Vbeta and 13 Jbeta primers. TCRdb's table, derived via immunoSEQ multiplex PCR, lists solely in-frame clones and lacks some. The top ten clones hold around 1% of a sample with roughly 160,000 clones, about four fifths of them seen once. Germline trimming cut 0 bases from V and 8 bases from J; bases unmatched to any gene: 11. The CDR3 loop spans 15 amino acids. Germline V lookup: CDR1 GTSNPN, CDR2 SVGIG (reference sequence). The sample taken for sequencing was PBMCs. The clonotype comes from a man under 40 in good health and CMV-seronegative. V gene TRBV30 combines with J gene TRBJ1-2; TRBD1 matches at 8 bases. The CDR3 DNA follows: TGTGCCTGGAGTGTACTGAGCAGGGGGCAACACGGCTACACCTTC. Protein product: CAWSVLSRGQHGYTF.